This TCR beta chain stems from a study of T cells expressing NK-cell markers. TCRdb reprocessed the 5' RACE reads and keeps a single row for each CDR3 protein, giving no DNA. The repertoire table contains 500,000 to 700,000 distinct CDR3 sequences. CDR1 and CDR2 (germline): MNHEY, SMNVEV (reference sequence). The CDR3 totals 12 residues. The origin of this receptor is a man aged 18 to 30 in good health. The chain has TRBV27 and TRBJ2-3. Sequencing used blood T cells: a sorted CD56 or NKG2C T cell subset, CD4+ or CD8+ T cells, or bulk PBMC T cells (not recorded which). The CDR3 here is CASSQMADTQYF.